The 30 T cell receptor gamma chains listed next were all sequenced from one sample in a study of gamma-delta chains in newborns, infants, children. TCRdb applied CATT to the reads for clone calling. The table includes 1,100 or so gamma-chain clones, roughly three fifths detected once. The sample consisted of blood. The receptors were sampled from a child who was a newborn, infant or young child, either healthy, febrile or measles-vaccinated (not recorded which).

In regard to this clone: Given a far larger clone just one base away, this is likely a sequencing read error. The V gene is TRGV2, the J gene TRGJ1 or TRGJ2. TCRdb does not report a J gene; here it was assigned by matching the DNA to germline references. J was trimmed by 7 bases and V by 3 bases; bases with no gene match: 9. Germline V lookup: CDR1 EGSNGY, CDR2 YDSYNSKV. CDR3 length equals 13 residues. CDR3 loop: CATWDWQGYKKLF. The CDR3 nucleotides read TGTGCCACCTGGGACTGGCAGGGGTATAAGAAACTCTTT.

Points on this clone: A single base separates this from a much larger clone, so it may be a read error. The sample holds other DNA sequences that translate to the same CDR3. This chain joins TRGV9 and TRGJP. Since TCRdb gives no J gene, matching the DNA to germline was used here to assign it. Germline lookup yields CDR1 GITISATS and CDR2 ISYDGTV (reference sequence). This CDR3 spans 17 amino acids. The CDR3 loop is CALWEPPEGLGKKIKVF. CDR3 DNA: TGTGCCCTGTGGGAGCCGCCGGAGGGGTTGGGCAAAAAAATCAAGGTATTT.

This clone turned up a few times. This chain joins TRGV4 and TRGJP2. The J gene, not given by TCRdb, was assigned here from a germline match of the nucleotide sequence. Per the germline V gene, CDR1 is EGSTGY and CDR2 is YDSYTSSV. V gave up 0 bases and J gave up 3 bases; unmatched junction bases: 7. The CDR3 extends over 16 amino acids. CDR3 sequence: CATWDGDGGSDWIKTF. The CDR3 region has the DNA TGTGCCACCTGGGATGGGGACGGGGGTAGTGATTGGATCAAGACGTTT.

To note about this clone: This may stem from a read error, because a much larger clone lies one nucleotide away. Additional DNA sequences in this sample encode the identical CDR3. The chain is built from TRGV4 and TRGJ1 or TRGJ2. The J gene, left out of TCRdb, was set here by checking the DNA against germline. Trimming at V came to 4 bases and at J to 7 bases, leaving 10 bases not matched to a gene. The CDR3 contains 13 residues. Looked up from germline, CDR1 is EGSTGY and CDR2 is YDSYTSSV. CDR3 nucleotide sequence: TGTGCCACCTGGGACGTGTTGGAGTATAAGAAACTCTTT. It yields the protein CATWDVLEYKKLF.

By sample fraction, this clone is large (0.1 to 1%). The chain uses TRGV8 and TRGJ1 or TRGJ2. The length of the CDR3 is 13 residues. Germline assignment: CDR1 VENAVY and CDR2 YDSYNSRV. The ends lost 5 bases at V and 7 bases at J; junction bases unmatched: 11. The CDR3 loop is CATWVYPWYKKLF. The CDR3 DNA sequence: TGTGCCACCTGGGTTTACCCCTGGTATAAGAAACTCTTT.

Regarding this clone: This sequence may be a read error, since a much larger clone differs from it by one base. This chain joins TRGV4 and TRGJ1 or TRGJ2. The J gene, not given by TCRdb, was assigned here from a germline match of the nucleotide sequence. CDR1 is EGSTGY and CDR2 is YDSYTSSV in the germline V gene. With 0 bases clipped from V and 7 bases from J, the junction kept 6 bases outside the gene matches. The CDR3 contains 13 residues. The CDR3 DNA is TGTGCCACCTGGGATGGGCGTCAGTATAAGAAACTCTTT. Its protein product is CATWDGRQYKKLF.

Judged by abundance, this clone is large. This sample includes further DNA sequences coding for the same CDR3. The CDR3 DNA reads TGTGCCACCTGGGATAGGCTTAGTAGTGATTGGATCAAGACGTTT. Amino acid sequence: CATWDRLSSDWIKTF. The gene calls are TRGV4 and TRGJP2. The J gene, absent from TCRdb, was called here by matching the DNA to germline. The CDR3 loop spans 15 amino acids. CDR1 and CDR2 (germline): EGSTGY, YDSYTSSV. After removal of 3 bases from V and 1 base from J, the junction contained 5 bases not matched to a gene.

The rearrangement joins TRGV4 to TRGJP1. No J segment appears in TCRdb, so it was assigned here by matching the sequence to germline. This CDR3 spans 11 amino acids. Germline CDR1 EGSTGY, CDR2 YDSYTSSV. V trimming: 3 bases; J trimming: 12 bases; junction bases outside the gene matches: 4. The CDR3 here is CATWDSRFKIF. The CDR3 coding sequence is TGTGCCACCTGGGATAGTAGGTTCAAGATATTT.

This clone appeared a few times. CDR3 loop: CATWDGPWGKLF. The CDR3 nucleotides are TGTGCCACCTGGGACGGGCCTTGGGGGAAACTCTTT. This sequence joins TRGV2 and TRGJ1 or TRGJ2. Germline matching of the DNA provided the J gene here, since TCRdb leaves it blank. The CDR3 length is 12 residues. The trim removed 0 bases at V and 12 bases at J, leaving 8 bases unmatched. From germline, CDR1 is EGSNGY and CDR2 YDSYNSKV.

By sample share, this clone is large. The V gene is TRGV5, the J gene TRGJ1 or TRGJ2. TCRdb is silent on the J gene; assignment here came from matching the DNA to germline. V shed 0 bases and J 12 bases; nucleotides not matched to a gene: 14. The CDR3 is 14 amino acids. The germline CDR1 and CDR2 sequences are VINAFY and YDVSNSKD. The CDR3 DNA follows: TGTGCCACCTGGGACAGGTCCAAGGCGAGGGGGAAACTCTTT. Protein sequence: CATWDRSKARGKLF.

This clone ranks as large (0.1 to 1%). This rearrangement joins TRGV3 to TRGJ1 or TRGJ2. The J gene was missing in TCRdb and was found by matching the end of the DNA to germline. Losses at the gene ends were 0 bases for V and 7 bases for J; bases not matched to a gene: 6. Looked up from germline, CDR1 is VTNTFY and CDR2 is YDVSTARD (reference sequence). The CDR3 is made up of 13 amino acids. The CDR3 spells CATWDRLGYKKLF. In DNA, the CDR3 is TGTGCCACCTGGGACAGGCTGGGGTATAAGAAACTCTTT.

Of note for this clone: A much larger clone is a single base away; this may be a read error. The chain uses TRGV4 and TRGJ1 or TRGJ2. Germline matching of the DNA provided the J gene here, since TCRdb leaves it blank. Per germline, CDR1 EGSTGY and CDR2 YDSYTSSV. V shed 1 base, J shed 3 bases, and the junction held 0 bases outside the gene matches. CDR3 size: 12 residues. Here the CDR3 reads CATWDGYYKKLF. The CDR3 coding sequence is TGTGCCACCTGGGATGGTTATTATAAGAAACTCTTT.

Worth noting for this clone: With a much larger clone just one base away, this may be a read error. The chain employs TRGV3 and TRGJ1 or TRGJ2. Since TCRdb gives no J gene, matching the DNA to germline was used here to assign it. CDR1 is VTNTFY, CDR2 YDVSTARD, per germline (reference sequence). Trimming took 2 bases from V and 5 from J; bases not matched to a gene: 18. The CDR3 is 17 residues long. The CDR3 nucleotides are TGTGCCACCTGGGACACTCTCATCCCCACTCCGCATTATAAGAAACTCTTT. It codes for CATWDTLIPTPHYKKLF.

Remarks on this clone: The germline gene is not matched at one end of the junction; a read error may be the cause. The rearrangement joins TRGV8 to TRGJ1 or TRGJ2. TCRdb gives no J gene; it was assigned here by matching the DNA to germline. This CDR3 is 11 amino acids long. From germline, CDR1 is VENAVY and CDR2 YDSYNSRV. CDR3 region: CATGDGNKKLF. The CDR3 DNA is TGTGCCACCGGGGATGGAAATAAGAAACTCTTT.

The table lists this clone with a count of one. A read error is possible here, since a much larger clone lies one base away. This chain connects TRGV8 to TRGJ1 or TRGJ2. The J gene, not given by TCRdb, was assigned here from a germline match of the nucleotide sequence. CDR3 size: 14 residues. CDR1 and CDR2 from the germline V gene are VENAVY and YDSYNSRV. With 3 bases clipped from V and 4 bases from J, the junction kept 9 bases outside the gene matches. This chain's CDR3 is CATWDANSYYKKLF. The CDR3, as DNA: TGTGCCACCTGGGATGCCAACTCCTATTATAAGAAACTCTTT.

This clone was detected only a few times. At the DNA level, this CDR3 is encoded by other sequences in the same sample as well. The rearrangement links TRGV4 to TRGJ1 or TRGJ2. The J gene is absent in TCRdb and was assigned here via DNA matching to germline. The V and J ends lost 3 bases and 0 bases, in that order; junction bases with no gene match: 2. The germline V gene encodes CDR1 EGSTGY and CDR2 YDSYTSSV. There are 13 residues in the CDR3. The CDR3 protein is CATWDPNYYKKLF. DNA for the CDR3: TGTGCCACCTGGGATCCGAATTATTATAAGAAACTCTTT.

This clone is deemed large. This rearrangement joins TRGV9 to TRGJP. TCRdb carries no J gene annotation; the J gene was assigned here by matching the DNA with germline. The CDR3 loop spans 15 amino acids. The ends lost 0 bases at V and 8 bases at J; junction bases unmatched: 1. From germline, CDR1 is GITISATS and CDR2 ISYDGTV (reference sequence). CDR3 in DNA: TGTGCCTTGTGGGAGGTGAAGTTGGGCAAAAAAATCAAGGTATTT. It translates to CALWEVKLGKKIKVF.

This clone was seen only once. It may be a read error: a sequence one base away is much more abundant. The sample contains more than one DNA sequence encoding this CDR3. The CDR3 DNA reads as TGTGCCACCTGGGATGGGCAGCATAAGAAGCTCTTT. This translates into CATWDGQHKKLF. The J gene went uncalled, whereas the V gene is TRGV4. The CDR3 is made up of 12 amino acids. Germline V gives CDR1 EGSTGY, CDR2 YDSYTSSV.

By proportion, this clone is large (0.1 to 1%). Other DNA variants within this sample encode the same CDR3. The chain joins TRGV3 to TRGJ1 or TRGJ2. The J gene, absent from TCRdb, was called here by matching the DNA to germline. CDR1 is VTNTFY and CDR2 is YDVSTARD in the germline V gene (reference sequence). V lost 0 bases, J lost 3 bases, and 11 bases stayed unmatched. The CDR3 spans 16 residues. CDR3 nucleotides: TGTGCCACCTGGGACAGGCCGGGGCTGATTTATTATAAGAAACTCTTT. This codes for CATWDRPGLIYYKKLF.

As to this clone: It may be a read error: a sequence one base away is much more abundant. The CDR3 nucleotides are TGTGCCACCCGGGACGGGCCAGAGAAACTCTTT. This translates into CATRDGPEKLF. V gene TRGV2 combines with J gene TRGJ1 or TRGJ2. TCRdb offers no J gene call, so here the DNA was matched to germline to obtain one. The CDR3 is 11 residues long. The germline CDR1 and CDR2 sequences are EGSNGY and YDSYNSKV.

This clone appeared a single time. With a much larger clone just one base away, this may be a read error. The same CDR3 can be traced to other DNA sequences in this sample. The CDR3 sequence: CATWDGHYKKLF. CDR3 coding DNA: TGTGCCACCTGGGACGGACATTATAAGAAACTCTTT. The chain joins TRGV2 to TRGJ1 or TRGJ2. The J gene was not available in TCRdb and was assigned here by matching the DNA to germline segments. The V and J ends lost 1 base and 5 bases, in that order; junction bases with no gene match: 2. CDR1 and CDR2 from the germline V gene are EGSNGY and YDSYNSKV. This CDR3 region has 12 residues.

Worth noting for this clone: Given a much more abundant clone one base away, this may be a read error. The sample has other DNA sequences that encode this CDR3 too. The chain combines TRGV2 with TRGJ1 or TRGJ2. The J gene is absent in TCRdb and was assigned here via DNA matching to germline. CDR3 size: 11 residues. The V gene's germline CDR1 is EGSNGY and CDR2 YDSYNSKV. CDR3 region: CATWDGPEKLF. Here the CDR3 DNA reads TGCGCCACCTGGGACGGGCCAGAGAAACTCTTT.

In regard to this clone: Just one base apart from a much larger clone, this may be a read error. The chain couples TRGV2 to TRGJP2. The J gene is absent in TCRdb and was assigned here via DNA matching to germline. Germline V CDR1 and CDR2: EGSNGY, YDSYNSKV. This CDR3 is 12 amino acids long. Trimming took 1 base from V and 11 from J; bases not matched to a gene: 4. This chain's CDR3 is CATWDGEWIKTF. The CDR3, as DNA: TGTGCCACCTGGGACGGAGAGTGGATCAAGACGTTT.

By sample fraction, this clone is large. The rearrangement uses TRGV9 and TRGJ1 or TRGJ2. CDR1 is GITISATS, CDR2 ISYDGTV, per germline (reference sequence). V was clipped by 3 bases and J by 7 bases; unmatched bases: 9. CDR3 length: 13 residues. CDR3 sequence: CALWETSGYKKLF. The CDR3 nucleotides read TGTGCCTTGTGGGAGACCTCCGGCTATAAGAAACTCTTT.

Regarding this clone: A much bigger clone sits one base away, suggesting this may be a read error. The chain employs TRGV2 and TRGJ1 or TRGJ2. Here the J gene came from matching the DNA to germline, since TCRdb omits it. The CDR3 covers 13 residues. Germline assignment: CDR1 EGSNGY and CDR2 YDSYNSKV. The CDR3 region is CATWGGQGYKKLF. The CDR3, as DNA: TGTGCCACCTGGGGCGGGCAGGGGTATAAGAAACTCTTT.

By share, this clone ranks as large. The chain recombines TRGV3 with TRGJ1 or TRGJ2. TCRdb is silent on the J gene; assignment here came from matching the DNA to germline. The V and J ends lost 0 bases and 5 bases, in that order; junction bases with no gene match: 13. The CDR3 is made up of 16 amino acids. The germline V gene has CDR1 VTNTFY and CDR2 YDVSTARD (reference sequence). CDR3 nucleotide sequence: TGTGCCACCTGGGACAGGCCCCCATTTTTAGATTATAAGAAACTCTTT. Encoded protein: CATWDRPPFLDYKKLF.

On this clone: This may be a read error: a much more frequent sequence differs by one nucleotide. Other nucleotide sequences in the sample specify the same CDR3. The chain carries TRGV3 and TRGJ1 or TRGJ2. Since TCRdb gives no J gene, matching the DNA to germline was used here to assign it. Germline CDR1 VTNTFY, CDR2 YDVSTARD (reference sequence). The CDR3 totals 13 residues. The CDR3 nucleotides are TGCGCCACCTGGGACAGGCAGGGATATAAGAAACTCTTT. Translated, it gives CATWDRQGYKKLF.

By sample share, this clone is large. The chain is built from TRGV4 and TRGJ1 or TRGJ2. The CDR3 has 14 amino acids. Germline V gives CDR1 EGSTGY, CDR2 YDSYTSSV. Unmatched junction bases numbered 6, after V lost 2 bases and J lost 2 bases. This chain's CDR3 is CATWDASDYYKKLF. CDR3 sequence (DNA): TGTGCCACCTGGGATGCCTCGGATTATTATAAGAAACTCTTT.

On this clone itself: This sequence may be a read error, since a much larger clone differs from it by one base. Additional DNA sequences in this sample encode the identical CDR3. The V gene reported is TRGV3; the J gene is uncalled. The CDR3 is 13 residues long. CDR1 and CDR2 from the germline V gene are VTNTFY and YDVSTARD (reference sequence). CDR3 sequence (DNA): TGTGCCACCTGGGACTCACACTATTATAAGAAACTCTTC. This encodes CATWDSHYYKKLF.

This chain joins TRGV9 and TRGJP. Assignment of the J gene here rests on matching the DNA to germline, because TCRdb gives none. The V and J ends lost 1 base and 6 bases, in that order; junction bases with no gene match: 3. This CDR3 contains 16 residues. Germline V CDR1 and CDR2: GITISATS, ISYDGTV (reference sequence). CDR3 nucleotides: TGTGCCTTGTGGGAGGTCGGAGAGTTGGGCAAAAAAATCAAGGTATTT. Protein sequence: CALWEVGELGKKIKVF.